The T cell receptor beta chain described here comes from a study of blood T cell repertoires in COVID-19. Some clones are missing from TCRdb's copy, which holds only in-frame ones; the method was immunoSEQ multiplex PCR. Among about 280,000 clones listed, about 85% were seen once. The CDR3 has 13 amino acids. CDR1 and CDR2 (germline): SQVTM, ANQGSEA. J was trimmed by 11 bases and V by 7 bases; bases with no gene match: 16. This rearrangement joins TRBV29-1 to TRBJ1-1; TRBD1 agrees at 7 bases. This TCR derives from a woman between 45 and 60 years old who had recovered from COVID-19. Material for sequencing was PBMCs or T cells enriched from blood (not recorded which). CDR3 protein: CSAQPRDSRVAFF. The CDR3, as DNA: TGCAGCGCACAACCCCGGGACAGTCGTGTTGCTTTCTTT.